This T cell receptor beta chain was sequenced during a study of T cells after posttransplantation cyclophosphamide. TCRdb's table, derived via immunoSEQ multiplex PCR, lists solely in-frame clones and lacks some. The sample shows about 36,000 clones, no singletons; the ten largest hold roughly 1.1%. V shed 7 bases and J shed 0 bases, with 8 bases lying between them. The CDR3 is 13 residues long. Germline CDR1 and CDR2: MNHEY and SMNVEV (reference sequence). This clone was counted at least ten times. This sequence originates from a girl aged 5 to 17 in good health, CMV-negative, and a related stem cell transplant donor. The chain couples TRBV27 to TRBJ2-3; no firm D call. Sequenced: PBMCs. The CDR3, as DNA: TGTGCCAGCAATCCCTCGAGCACAGATACGCAGTATTTT. Protein product: CASNPSSTDTQYF.